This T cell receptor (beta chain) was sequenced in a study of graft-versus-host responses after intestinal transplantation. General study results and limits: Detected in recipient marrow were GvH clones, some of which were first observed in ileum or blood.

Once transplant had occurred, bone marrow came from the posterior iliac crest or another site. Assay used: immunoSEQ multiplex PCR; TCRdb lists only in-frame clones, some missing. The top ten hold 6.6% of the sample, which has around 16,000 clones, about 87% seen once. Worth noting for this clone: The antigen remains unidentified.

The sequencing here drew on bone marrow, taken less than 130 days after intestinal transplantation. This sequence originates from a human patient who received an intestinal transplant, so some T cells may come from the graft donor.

Here the CDR3 DNA reads TGTGCCAGCAGCAAAAGGAATGGGGTAGGGGCGGCTATCTACGAGCAGTACTTC. Encoded protein: CASSKRNGVGAAIYEQYF. The V and J genes are TRBV21-1 and TRBJ2-5; the D segment call TRBD1 is taken from the table without a DNA check. The better agreement between TRBJ2-7 and the DNA end casts doubt on the J call. TRBV21-1 is recorded as a pseudogene. The CDR3 loop spans 18 amino acids.